The 11 T cell receptor beta chains listed next were all sequenced from one sample in a study of human T cells and chemical hapten exposure. TCRdb passed the RACE reads through MiXCR, listing each CDR3 protein once. The repertoire has 80,000 or so distinct CDR3 sequences, about 11% of them found once; the top ten carry around 4.4%. Documented time point: patch test 1, 2 weeks after DPC sensitization. Treatment denoted: therapeutic diphenylcyclopropenone sensitization with weekly scalp DPC. Here the sequenced sample was whole blood, taken in connection with sensitization to the hapten diphenylcyclopropenone (DPC). The receptor source for this set is a woman in her forties or fifties with alopecia areata. Some clones in this sample may be carry-over from other donors' samples.

Only a few counts were recorded for this clonotype. The gene calls are TRBV19 and TRBJ1-5; 11 bases match TRBD1. Unmatched junction bases numbered 8, after V lost 6 bases and J lost 4 bases. This CDR3 contains 16 residues. Germline V gene lookup returns CDR1 LNHDA and CDR2 SQIVND (reference sequence). In DNA, the CDR3 is TGTGCCAGTAGGGGGACAGGGGGGTTCCCTAATCAGCCCCAGCATTTT. Encoded protein: CASRGTGGFPNQPQHF.

The chain joins TRBV27 to TRBJ2-7, with 11 bases identical to TRBD1. Unmatched junction bases numbered 4, after V lost 8 bases and J lost 7 bases. The CDR3 is made up of 12 amino acids. In germline, CDR1 is MNHEY, CDR2 SMNVEV (reference sequence). The CDR3 spells CASGQGAREQYF. CDR3 bases: TGTGCCAGCGGACAGGGGGCCAGGGAGCAGTACTTC.

This clonotype has at least ten counts. The chain employs TRBV6-6 and TRBJ1-2, with TRBD1 as a possible D gene (6 bases). V was trimmed by 8 bases and J by 9 bases, leaving 19 bases between them. Germline lookup yields CDR1 MNHNY and CDR2 SVGAGI (reference sequence). The CDR3 loop spans 13 amino acids. The CDR3 is CASHEGGVSRYTF. The CDR3 DNA reads TGTGCCAGCCACGAGGGGGGAGTCTCCCGCTACACCTTC.

This clonotype was counted ten times or more. V usage is TRBV2 and J usage is TRBJ2-2; D gene uncertain. V lost 3 bases to trimming and J lost 2 bases, with 10 bases between them. Germline CDR1 is SNHLY and CDR2 is FYNNEI. CDR3 length: 15 residues. CDR3 region: CASSEQPPNTGELFF. The CDR3 bases are TGTGCCAGCAGTGAGCAGCCACCAAACACCGGGGAGCTGTTTTTT.

This clonotype was found many times. The gene calls are TRBV28 and TRBJ1-5; D gene unclear. V was clipped by 6 bases and J by 0 bases, with 12 bases between them. CDR1 and CDR2 (germline): MDHEN, SYDVKM. CDR3 length: 15 residues. The CDR3 DNA reads TGTGCCAGCAGGGCCGACGGATATAGCAATCAGCCCCAGCATTTT. Its translation is CASRADGYSNQPQHF.

This clonotype was counted many times. V usage is TRBV3-1 and J usage is TRBJ1-1; no firm D call. This CDR3 has 14 amino acids. CDR1 is LGHDT and CDR2 is YNNKEL in the germline V gene (reference sequence). Trimming cost V 1 base and J 4 bases, with 10 bases left between them. DNA for the CDR3: TGTGCCAGCAGCCAAGGGCCCGGCGTCACTGAAGCTTTCTTT. Its translation is CASSQGPGVTEAFF. Full variable domain (missing parts from reference TRBV3-1 and TRBJ1-1): DTAVSQTPKYLVTQMGNDKSIKCEQNLGHDTMYWYKQDSKKFLKIMFSYNNKELIINETVPNRFSPKSPDKAHLNLHINSLELGDSAVYFCASSQGPGVTEAFFGQGTRLTVV.

This clonotype was observed a handful of times. The V call is TRBV12-3 or TRBV12-4, the J call TRBJ2-3; D is uncertain. V was clipped by 2 bases and J by 9 bases, with 15 bases between them. The CDR3 consists of 14 residues. CDR3 DNA sequence: TGTGCCAGCAGTTTAACCTCGGCGGCCAGGACGCAGTATTTT. It codes for CASSLTSAARTQYF.

This clonotype was recorded at least ten times. The chain is built from TRBV15 and TRBJ1-1; TRBD1 agrees at 9 bases. Unmatched junction bases numbered 5, after V lost 2 bases and J lost 7 bases. This CDR3 has 14 residues. The germline gives CDR1 LNHNV, CDR2 YYDKDF (reference sequence). The CDR3 protein is CATSRPGQGLEAFF. The CDR3 DNA reads TGTGCCACCAGCAGACCGGGACAGGGTCTTGAAGCTTTCTTT.

V is TRBV3-1 and J is TRBJ2-7; 8 bases line up with TRBD2. From germline, CDR1 is LGHDT and CDR2 YNNKEL (reference sequence). V was pared by 4 bases and J by 6 bases, with 11 bases of the junction left unmatched. The CDR3 has 15 residues. The CDR3 loop reads CASSPPDRSGSEQYF. DNA of the CDR3: TGTGCCAGCAGCCCGCCCGACCGGAGCGGGAGCGAGCAGTACTTC.

There are a few counts of this clonotype. The rearrangement uses TRBV12-5 and TRBJ2-1; tentative D call: TRBD1 (6 bases). Trimming pared 1 base from V and 0 bases from J, leaving 7 bases between. CDR3 length: 15 amino acids. Germline lookup yields CDR1 LGHNT and CDR2 FRNRAP. Here the CDR3 DNA reads TGTGCTAGTGGTTTGGGGGACAACTCCTACAATGAGCAGTTCTTC. Translating gives CASGLGDNSYNEQFF.

This clonotype was seen a handful of times. V gene TRBV12-3 or TRBV12-4 combines with J gene TRBJ1-4; tentatively, D is TRBD1 (6 bases). V dropped 5 bases and J dropped 6 bases, with 10 bases sitting between them. CDR3 length: 13 amino acids. The CDR3, as DNA: TGTGCCAGCAGTCGGGACACCCATGAAAAACTGTTTTTT. Amino acids: CASSRDTHEKLFF.